The 25 T cell receptor beta chains in this list originate from one sample, sequenced in a study of naive and memory T cell subsets (TCRdb year 2017). Their specific antigens are unknown. Broader findings and caveats from the paper: Naive repertoires, especially CD8, contained a few larger clonotypes, possibly memory cells re-expressing CD45RA.

The method was UMI-ligation and nested PCR. TCRdb names Illumina MiSeq as the instrument used. To cover both TRBC1 and TRBC2, the beta constant-region primer consisted of an equimolar mix of two oligonucleotides. Four rounds of PCR, combining the SP2 primer with nested alpha and beta constant-region primers, were used to amplify the ligated cDNA. TCRdb reprocessed the public reads (quality trimming at Q25 with fastp, clone calling with MiXCR) and kept in-frame beta chains. Rows with a matching CDR3 protein are joined into one entry that keeps the most common DNA and genes. In all, the sample holds 120,000 to 150,000 distinct CDR3 sequences, and approximately 22% of those were seen once. The ten largest clones take up around 0.11% of the sample. Material for sequencing was naive CD4+ T cells from blood. The sample's cell subset or site label is to be understood as: naive T cells, CD45RA high CD27+. Receptors were obtained from a human donor in good health.

The chain couples TRBV5-1 to TRBJ2-3, with unresolved D. Deletions cut 2 bases from V and 5 bases from J, with 9 bases between. The CDR3 runs 13 residues. Germline-derived CDR1 and CDR2 are SGHRS and YFSETQ. CDR3 protein: CASSLVVGDTQYF. In DNA form, the CDR3 reads TGCGCCAGCAGCTTAGTTGTCGGAGATACGCAGTATTTT.

At least ten counts were recorded for this clonotype. This chain joins TRBV7-6 and TRBJ2-1, with D perhaps matching TRBD1 (5 bases). CDR3 size: 14 residues. Germline CDR1 SGHVS, CDR2 FNYEAQ. The V and J ends lost 0 bases and 9 bases respectively, with 12 bases between them. The CDR3 here is CASSLAGQGSEQFF. The CDR3 DNA reads TGTGCCAGCAGCTTAGCAGGGCAGGGCAGTGAGCAGTTCTTC.

This clonotype was seen at least ten times. This chain links TRBV20-1 with TRBJ2-7, with D unresolved. CDR3 length: 14 amino acids. Germline V gene lookup returns CDR1 DFQATT and CDR2 SNEGSKA (reference sequence). V shed 1 base and J shed 2 bases, with 12 bases lying between them. CDR3 amino acids: CSARATLTAYEQYF. The CDR3, as DNA: TGCAGTGCTAGAGCAACGCTGACGGCCTACGAGCAGTACTTC.

There are many counts of this clonotype. The CDR3 loop reads CASRRSGANVLTF. The CDR3 bases are TGTGCCAGCAGACGCTCTGGGGCCAACGTCCTGACTTTC. The rearrangement joins TRBV28 to TRBJ2-6; no firm D call. Deletions cut 6 bases from V and 0 bases from J, with 3 bases between. The CDR3 extends over 13 amino acids. Germline assignment: CDR1 MDHEN and CDR2 SYDVKM.

V is TRBV12-3 or TRBV12-4 and J is TRBJ1-4, with 11 bases lining up with TRBD1. The ends lost 3 bases at V and 6 bases at J; junction bases unmatched: 3. The CDR3 covers 15 residues. CDR3 region: CASSLDRGRYEKLFF. The CDR3 nucleotides read TGTGCCAGCAGTTTGGACAGGGGGCGTTATGAAAAACTGTTTTTT.

This clonotype was observed at least ten times. The chain is built from TRBV11-2 and TRBJ1-1; a weak D match, TRBD1 (5 bases). The CDR3 extends over 15 amino acids. The V gene lost 5 bases and the J gene lost 0 bases, with 13 bases spanning the gap. Germline lookup yields CDR1 SGHAT and CDR2 FQNNGV. The CDR3 here is CASSPTGTLNTEAFF. CDR3 bases: TGTGCCAGCAGCCCTACTGGGACCCTGAACACTGAAGCTTTCTTT.

The genes are TRBV9 and TRBJ2-1, with a possible D match to TRBD2 (5 bases). This CDR3 has 13 residues. Trimming took 3 bases from V and 7 from J, leaving 11 bases between them. CDR1 SGDLS and CDR2 YYNGEE come from the germline V gene. CDR3 in amino acids: CASSELVPNEQFF. The CDR3, as DNA: TGTGCCAGCAGCGAACTAGTGCCGAATGAGCAGTTCTTC. Full variable domain (remainder filled in from reference TRBV9 and TRBJ2-1): DSGVTQTPKHLITATGQRVTLRCSPRSGDLSVYWYQQSLDQGLQFLIQYYNGEERAKGNILERFSAQQFPDLHSELNLSSLELGDSALYFCASSELVPNEQFFGPGTRLTVL.

The chain joins TRBV7-2 to TRBJ1-5, with 8 nucleotides matching TRBD1. This CDR3 is built from 16 residues. V dropped 5 bases and J dropped 2; count of bases not matched to a gene: 8. The germline V gene has CDR1 SGHTA and CDR2 FQGNSA. Written as DNA, the CDR3 is TGTGCCAGCAGCCCCGCCCCGGGACAGGGCAATCAGCCCCAGCATTTT. Its protein is CASSPAPGQGNQPQHF.

This clonotype appeared many times. V usage is TRBV19 and J usage is TRBJ2-6; 11 bases are a match to TRBD1. CDR1 is LNHDA, CDR2 SQIVND, per germline (reference sequence). There are 17 residues in the CDR3. V shed 7 bases and J 0 bases; nucleotides not matched to a gene: 5. CDR3 in amino acids: CASKVGTGGSGANVLTF. CDR3 nucleotides: TGTGCCAGTAAAGTAGGGACAGGGGGCTCTGGGGCCAACGTCCTGACTTTC. The full variable domain, its missing parts supplied by reference TRBV19 and TRBJ2-6, is DGGITQSPKYLFRKEGQNVTLSCEQNLNHDAMYWYRQDPGQGLRLIYYSQIVNDFQKGDIAEGYSVSREKKESFPLTVTSAQKNPTAFYLCASKVGTGGSGANVLTFGAGSRLTVL.

This clonotype was detected only once. The chain combines TRBV9 with TRBJ2-6; the D gene could be TRBD1 or TRBD2 (5 bases each). Trimming stripped 3 bases from V and 0 bases from J, with 7 bases between. The CDR3 has 15 residues. Per the germline V gene, CDR1 is SGDLS and CDR2 is YYNGEE. The CDR3 DNA is TGTGCCAGCAGCGCAGGGAGCTCTGGGGCCAACGTCCTGACTTTC. It encodes CASSAGSSGANVLTF. Full variable domain (outside the CDR3, taken from reference TRBV9 and TRBJ2-6): DSGVTQTPKHLITATGQRVTLRCSPRSGDLSVYWYQQSLDQGLQFLIQYYNGEERAKGNILERFSAQQFPDLHSELNLSSLELGDSALYFCASSAGSSGANVLTFGAGSRLTVL.

This chain links TRBV11-2 with TRBJ1-3; D gene unclear. The CDR3 totals 16 residues. Germline loops: CDR1 SGHAT, CDR2 FQNNGV. V was shortened by 3 bases and J by 6 bases, with 18 bases between the two germline ends. CDR3 sequence reads: CASSFQVRHGENTIYF. DNA for the CDR3: TGTGCCAGCAGCTTTCAGGTCCGACATGGGGAAAACACCATATATTTT.

This clonotype was detected ten times or more. The chain recombines TRBV21-1 with TRBJ2-3. TRBV21-1 is assigned pseudogene status. The CDR3 runs 16 residues. The CDR3 spells CASSKERIQRTDTQYF. In DNA, the CDR3 is TGTGCCAGCAGCAAAGAGAGAATCCAACGCACAGATACGCAGTATTTT.

The rearrangement uses TRBV28 and TRBJ2-6; a possible D gene is TRBD1 (6 bases). Germline V gene lookup returns CDR1 MDHEN and CDR2 SYDVKM. V was clipped by 5 bases and J by 2 bases, with 16 bases between them. The CDR3 consists of 17 residues. The chain's CDR3 is CASSLSRGLAGANVLTF. Written as DNA, the CDR3 is TGTGCCAGCAGTCTAAGTAGGGGGTTGGCTGGGGCCAACGTCCTGACTTTC.

This rearrangement joins TRBV15 to TRBJ2-1, with D perhaps being TRBD1 or TRBD2 (5 bases each). The V and J ends lost 0 bases and 3 bases respectively, with 15 bases between them. Germline V gene data show CDR1 as LNHNV and CDR2 as YYDKDF (reference sequence). This CDR3 is 17 amino acids long. CDR3 loop: CATSRDLGGVNYNEQFF. In DNA, the CDR3 is TGTGCCACCAGCAGAGATCTTGGGGGAGTTAACTACAATGAGCAGTTCTTC.

This clonotype has a handful of counts. The rearrangement links TRBV6-5 to TRBJ1-1; D gene uncertain. Per the germline V gene, CDR1 is MNHEY and CDR2 is SVGAGI. CDR3 length equals 14 residues. The V and J ends lost 8 bases and 2 bases respectively, with 15 bases between them. This CDR3 reads CASQSPRGNTEAFF. The CDR3 DNA reads TGTGCCAGCCAATCGCCGAGAGGAAACACTGAAGCTTTCTTT.

This clonotype showed up many times. The V gene is TRBV19, the J gene TRBJ2-1; D gene ambiguous. Germline CDR1 reads LNHDA; CDR2 reads SQIVND (reference sequence). This CDR3 has 10 residues. Trimming removed 3 bases at V and 15 bases at J, with 9 bases between. In DNA form, the CDR3 reads TGTGCCAGTAGTATGAACCGGTTGTTCTTC. This gives the protein CASSMNRLFF.

This chain joins TRBV6-5 and TRBJ1-1, with 8 bases that match TRBD1. V lost 9 bases and J lost 6; bases outside the gene matches: 9. Germline CDR1 reads MNHEY; CDR2 reads SVGAGI. There are 13 residues in the CDR3. This CDR3 is CASTPGQVAEAFF. The CDR3 DNA reads TGTGCCAGTACACCGGGACAGGTTGCTGAAGCTTTCTTT.

The chain links TRBV7-2 to TRBJ2-3; TRBD2 matches 10 bases. CDR1 and CDR2 from the germline V gene are SGHTA and FQGNSA. V shed 5 bases and J 7 bases; nucleotides not matched to a gene: 15. The CDR3 consists of 17 residues. DNA of the CDR3: TGTGCCAGCAGCATCATGGGCAGCGGGAGGGTCAAGTATACGCAGTATTTT. This encodes CASSIMGSGRVKYTQYF.

V gene TRBV12-3 or TRBV12-4 combines with J gene TRBJ2-7; unclear D gene. The CDR3 consists of 15 residues. V was clipped by 2 bases and J by 3 bases, with 14 bases between them. DNA of the CDR3: TGTGCCAGCAGTTTAAGGTCCGGCAGCCTCTACGAGCAGTACTTC. It is translated as CASSLRSGSLYEQYF.

The rearrangement joins TRBV6-6 to TRBJ1-4; D ambiguous. The CDR3 runs to 11 residues. Trimming took 7 bases from V and 8 from J, leaving 8 bases between them. CDR1 and CDR2 (germline): MNHNY, SVGAGI (reference sequence). DNA of the CDR3: TGTGCCAGCACTCCGGGAGAAAAACTGTTTTTT. Its protein is CASTPGEKLFF.

This clonotype was seen a few times. The chain recombines TRBV20-1 with TRBJ2-3, with 7 bases lining up with TRBD2. Trimming took 3 bases from V and 0 from J; bases not matched to a gene: 12. From germline, CDR1 is DFQATT and CDR2 SNEGSKA (reference sequence). CDR3 size: 17 residues. The CDR3 region is CSARAIQAGSSTDTQYF. CDR3 bases: TGCAGTGCTAGGGCAATTCAAGCGGGATCTAGCACAGATACGCAGTATTTT.

This clonotype showed up many times. The chain has TRBV6-2 or TRBV6-3 and TRBJ2-3; D is unclear. The length of the CDR3 is 11 residues. Germline V CDR1 and CDR2: MNHEY, SVGEGT. V lost 2 bases to trimming and J lost 6 bases, with 3 bases between them. In nucleotides, the CDR3 is TGTGCCAGCAGTTACGTGGATACGCAGTATTTT. This encodes CASSYVDTQYF.

This clonotype was seen repeatedly, ten times or more. The rearrangement uses TRBV29-1 and TRBJ1-1, with D possibly being TRBD1 (5 bases). The V gene lost 1 base and the J gene lost 0 bases, with 6 bases spanning the gap. The CDR3 is 13 amino acids. Germline CDR1 is SQVTM and CDR2 is ANQGSEA. CDR3 sequence reads: CSVEGQMNTEAFF. CDR3 DNA sequence: TGCAGCGTTGAAGGACAGATGAACACTGAAGCTTTCTTT. The whole variable domain, remainder taken from reference TRBV29-1 and TRBJ1-1, is SAVISQKPSRDICQRGTSLTIQCQVDSQVTMMFWYRQQPGQSLTLIATANQGSEATYESGFVIDKFPISRPNLTFSTLTVSNMSPEDSSIYLCSVEGQMNTEAFFGQGTRLTVV.

The chain employs TRBV24-1 and TRBJ1-5; D gene ambiguous. CDR3 length equals 14 residues. The V and J ends lost 4 bases and 3 bases respectively, with 9 bases between them. From germline, CDR1 is KGHDR and CDR2 SFDVKD. The chain's CDR3 is CATSEYGNNQPQHF. The CDR3 nucleotides are TGTGCCACCAGTGAGTATGGCAACAATCAGCCCCAGCATTTT.

The chain couples TRBV11-2 to TRBJ2-2, with 8 nucleotides matching TRBD2. Germline assignment: CDR1 SGHAT and CDR2 FQNNGV. The CDR3 extends over 18 amino acids. With 5 bases clipped from V and 2 bases from J, the junction kept 13 bases outside the gene matches. The CDR3 DNA follows: TGTGCCAGCAGCCTCCGCCTCCCGAGCGGGAGCAACACCGGGGAGCTGTTTTTT. It specifies CASSLRLPSGSNTGELFF.